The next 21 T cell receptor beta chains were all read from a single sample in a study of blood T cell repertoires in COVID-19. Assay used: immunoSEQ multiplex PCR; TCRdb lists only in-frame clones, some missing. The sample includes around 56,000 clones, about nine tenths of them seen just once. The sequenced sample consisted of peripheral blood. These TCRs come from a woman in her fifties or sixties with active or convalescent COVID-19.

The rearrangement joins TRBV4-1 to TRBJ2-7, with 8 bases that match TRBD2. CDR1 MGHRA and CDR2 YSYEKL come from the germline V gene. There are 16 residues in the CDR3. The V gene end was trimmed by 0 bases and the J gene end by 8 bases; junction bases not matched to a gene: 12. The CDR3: CASSQDGAIAGSKQYF. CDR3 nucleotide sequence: TGCGCCAGCAGCCAAGATGGGGCGATAGCGGGGTCTAAGCAGTACTTC.

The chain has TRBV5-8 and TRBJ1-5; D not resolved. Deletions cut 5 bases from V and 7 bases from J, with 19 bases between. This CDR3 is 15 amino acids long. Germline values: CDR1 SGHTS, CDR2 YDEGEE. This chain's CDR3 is CASRHSGSFGQPQHF. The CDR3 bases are TGTGCCAGCAGGCACTCCGGTTCTTTCGGGCAGCCCCAGCATTTT.

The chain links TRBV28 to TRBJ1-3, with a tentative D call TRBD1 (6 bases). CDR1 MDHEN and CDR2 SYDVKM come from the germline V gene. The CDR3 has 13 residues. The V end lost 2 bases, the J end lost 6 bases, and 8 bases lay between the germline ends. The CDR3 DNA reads TGTGCCAGCAGTTTACAGGGGTCAAACACCATATATTTT. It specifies CASSLQGSNTIYF. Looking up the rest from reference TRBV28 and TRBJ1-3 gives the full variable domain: DVKVTQSSRYLVKRTGEKVFLECVQDMDHENMFWYRQDPGLGLRLIYFSYDVKMKEKGDIPEGYSVSREKKERFSLILESASTNQTSMYLCASSLQGSNTIYFGEGSWLTVV.

The CDR3 DNA follows: TGTGCCAGTAGTTCAATCGGGCTAGCCGAGGAGACCCAGTACTTC. Translated: CASSSIGLAEETQYF. V is TRBV19 and J is TRBJ2-5; D is perhaps TRBD2 (5 bases). Germline V gene lookup returns CDR1 LNHDA and CDR2 SQIVND (reference sequence). This CDR3 is 15 amino acids long. V lost 5 bases, J lost 5 bases, and 18 bases lay in between. Based on the CDR3 plus reference TRBV19 and TRBJ2-5, the full variable domain is DGGITQSPKYLFRKEGQNVTLSCEQNLNHDAMYWYRQDPGQGLRLIYYSQIVNDFQKGDIAEGYSVSREKKESFPLTVTSAQKNPTAFYLCASSSIGLAEETQYFGPGTRLLVL.

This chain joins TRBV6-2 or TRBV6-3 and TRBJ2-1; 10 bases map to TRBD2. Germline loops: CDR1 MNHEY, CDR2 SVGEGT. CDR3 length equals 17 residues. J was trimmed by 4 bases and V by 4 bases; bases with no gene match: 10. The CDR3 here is CASSSGLAASRYNEQFF. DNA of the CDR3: TGTGCCAGCAGTTCTGGACTAGCGGCCTCCAGATACAATGAGCAGTTCTTC.

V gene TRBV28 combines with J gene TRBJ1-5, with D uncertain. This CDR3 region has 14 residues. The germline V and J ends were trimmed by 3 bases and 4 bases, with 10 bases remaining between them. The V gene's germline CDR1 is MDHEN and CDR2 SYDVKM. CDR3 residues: CASSFEPNNQPQHF. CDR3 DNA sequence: TGTGCCAGCAGTTTTGAGCCTAATAATCAGCCCCAGCATTTT.

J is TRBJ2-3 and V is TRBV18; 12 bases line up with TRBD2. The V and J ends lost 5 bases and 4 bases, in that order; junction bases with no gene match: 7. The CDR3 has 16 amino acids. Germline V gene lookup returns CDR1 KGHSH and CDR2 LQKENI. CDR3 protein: CASSSRTSGIPDTQYF. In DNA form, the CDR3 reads TGTGCCAGCTCATCAAGGACTAGCGGGATCCCAGATACGCAGTATTTT.

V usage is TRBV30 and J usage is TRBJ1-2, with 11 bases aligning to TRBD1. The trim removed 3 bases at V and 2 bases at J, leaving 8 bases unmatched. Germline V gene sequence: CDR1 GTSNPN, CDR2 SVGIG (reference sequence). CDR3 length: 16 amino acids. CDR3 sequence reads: CAWSSPGQGANYGYTF. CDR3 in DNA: TGTGCCTGGAGCAGCCCCGGACAGGGGGCGAACTATGGCTACACCTTC.

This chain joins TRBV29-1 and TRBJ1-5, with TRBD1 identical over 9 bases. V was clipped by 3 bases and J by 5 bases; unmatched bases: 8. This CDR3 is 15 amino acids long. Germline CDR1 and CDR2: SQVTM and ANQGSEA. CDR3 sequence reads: CSVEGQGICYQPQHF. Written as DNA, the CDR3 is TGCAGCGTTGAGGGACAGGGAATTTGTTATCAGCCCCAGCATTTT.

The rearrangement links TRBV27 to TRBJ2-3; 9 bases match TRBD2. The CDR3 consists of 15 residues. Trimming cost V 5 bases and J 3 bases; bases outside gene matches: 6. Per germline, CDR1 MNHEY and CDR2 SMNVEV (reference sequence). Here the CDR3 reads CASSGAGGRTDTQYF. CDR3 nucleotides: TGTGCCAGCAGTGGGGCGGGGGGGCGTACAGATACGCAGTATTTT.

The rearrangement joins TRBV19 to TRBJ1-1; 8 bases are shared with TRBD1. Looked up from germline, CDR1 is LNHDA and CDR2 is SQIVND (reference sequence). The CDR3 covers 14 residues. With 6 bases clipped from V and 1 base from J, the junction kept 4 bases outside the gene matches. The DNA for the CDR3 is TGTGCCAGTAGCGCCGGGACAGGGAACACTGAAGCTTTCTTT. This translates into CASSAGTGNTEAFF.

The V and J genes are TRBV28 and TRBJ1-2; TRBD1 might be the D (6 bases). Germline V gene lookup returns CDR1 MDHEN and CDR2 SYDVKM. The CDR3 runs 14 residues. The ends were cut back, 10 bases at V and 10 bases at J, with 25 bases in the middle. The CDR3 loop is CATSTGTSSIDYTF. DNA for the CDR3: TGTGCCACCTCGACCGGGACATCCTCCATCGACTACACCTTC.

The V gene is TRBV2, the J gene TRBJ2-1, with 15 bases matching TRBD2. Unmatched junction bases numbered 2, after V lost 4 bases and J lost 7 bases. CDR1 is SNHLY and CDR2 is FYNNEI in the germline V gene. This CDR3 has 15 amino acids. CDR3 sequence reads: CASSGTSGRGNEQFF. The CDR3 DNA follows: TGTGCCAGCAGTGGGACTAGCGGGAGGGGAAATGAGCAGTTCTTC.

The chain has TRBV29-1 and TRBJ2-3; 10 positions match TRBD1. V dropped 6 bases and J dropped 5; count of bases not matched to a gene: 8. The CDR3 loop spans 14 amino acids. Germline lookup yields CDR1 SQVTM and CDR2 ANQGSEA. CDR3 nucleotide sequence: TGCAGCGTGGCGGGACAGGGGTCCGGAGATACGCAGTATTTT. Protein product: CSVAGQGSGDTQYF.

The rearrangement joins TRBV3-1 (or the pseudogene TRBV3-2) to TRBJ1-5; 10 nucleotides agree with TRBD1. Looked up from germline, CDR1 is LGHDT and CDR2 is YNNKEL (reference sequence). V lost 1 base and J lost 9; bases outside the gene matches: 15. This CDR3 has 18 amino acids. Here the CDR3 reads CASSQVPLGQGGTRPQHF. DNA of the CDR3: TGTGCCAGCAGCCAAGTCCCCTTAGGACAGGGGGGGACTCGGCCCCAGCATTTT.

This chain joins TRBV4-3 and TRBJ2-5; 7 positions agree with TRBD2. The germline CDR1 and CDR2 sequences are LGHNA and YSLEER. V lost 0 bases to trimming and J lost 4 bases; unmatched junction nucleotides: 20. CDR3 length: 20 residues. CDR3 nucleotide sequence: TGCGCCAGCAGCCAAGATTTTCCCAGATCGGGGCTGGGGAGGGGAGAGACCCAGTACTTC. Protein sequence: CASSQDFPRSGLGRGETQYF.

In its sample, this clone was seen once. The CDR3 bases are TGTGCCAGCAGCTTACAGGGTGGGAACACTGAAGCTTTCTTT. Its protein product is CASSLQGGNTEAFF. The genes are TRBV7-8 and TRBJ1-1; D perhaps matches TRBD1 (5 bases). This CDR3 is 14 amino acids long. Trimming took off 2 bases at V and 1 base at J, with 8 bases between the two ends. CDR1 and CDR2 (germline): SGHVS, FQNEAQ.

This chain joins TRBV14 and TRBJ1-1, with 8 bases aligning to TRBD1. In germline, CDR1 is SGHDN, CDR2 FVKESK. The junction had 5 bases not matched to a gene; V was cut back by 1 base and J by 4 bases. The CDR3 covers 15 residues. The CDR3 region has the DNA TGTGCCAGCAGCCAAGTTACAGGGGGGTCCACTGAAGCTTTCTTT. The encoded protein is CASSQVTGGSTEAFF. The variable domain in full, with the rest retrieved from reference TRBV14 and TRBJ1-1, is EAGVTQFPSHSVIEKGQTVTLRCDPISGHDNLYWYRRVMGKEIKFLLHFVKESKQDESGMPNNRFLAERTGGTYSTLKVQPAELEDSGVYFCASSQVTGGSTEAFFGQGTRLTVV.

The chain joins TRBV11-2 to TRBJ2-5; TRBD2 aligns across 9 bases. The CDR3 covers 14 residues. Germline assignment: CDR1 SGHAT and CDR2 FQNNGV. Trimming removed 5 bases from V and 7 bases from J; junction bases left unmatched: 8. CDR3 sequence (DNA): TGTGCCAGCAGCGCACCGGGACTAGCTACGACCCAGTACTTC. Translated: CASSAPGLATTQYF.

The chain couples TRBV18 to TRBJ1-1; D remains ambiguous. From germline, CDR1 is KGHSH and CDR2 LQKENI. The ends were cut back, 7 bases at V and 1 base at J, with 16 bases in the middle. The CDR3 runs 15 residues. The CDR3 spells CASFSGILGNTEAFF. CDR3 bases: TGTGCCAGCTTTTCGGGTATATTGGGGAACACTGAAGCTTTCTTT.

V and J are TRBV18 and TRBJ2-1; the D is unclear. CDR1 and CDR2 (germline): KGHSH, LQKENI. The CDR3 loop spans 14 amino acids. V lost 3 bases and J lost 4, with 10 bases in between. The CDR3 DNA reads TGTGCCAGCTCACCCCCTATGAGGTACAATGAGCAGTTCTTC. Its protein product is CASSPPMRYNEQFF.